This T cell receptor beta chain is drawn from a study of blood T cell repertoires in COVID-19. At the level of the study: Nucleic acid was either cDNA or gDNA, and it came from T cells, B-cell-depleted T cells, or PBMCs.

The germline V gene encodes CDR1 SGHVS and CDR2 FQNEAQ. The CDR3 runs 14 residues. Trimming took 5 bases from V and 6 from J, leaving 16 bases between them. Sequenced by immunoSEQ multiplex PCR; TCRdb stores in-frame clones only, minus some. The sample includes about 14,000 clones, roughly nine tenths of them seen just once. Sequencing input: peripheral blood. The V and J genes are TRBV7-8 and TRBJ1-1, with D perhaps TRBD1 (5 bases). The TCR was taken from a man aged 50 or older with active COVID-19. CDR3 DNA sequence: TGTGCCAGCAGCCTGGGGGGAAAAGTGGCTGAAGCTTTCTTT. Residues: CASSLGGKVAEAFF.